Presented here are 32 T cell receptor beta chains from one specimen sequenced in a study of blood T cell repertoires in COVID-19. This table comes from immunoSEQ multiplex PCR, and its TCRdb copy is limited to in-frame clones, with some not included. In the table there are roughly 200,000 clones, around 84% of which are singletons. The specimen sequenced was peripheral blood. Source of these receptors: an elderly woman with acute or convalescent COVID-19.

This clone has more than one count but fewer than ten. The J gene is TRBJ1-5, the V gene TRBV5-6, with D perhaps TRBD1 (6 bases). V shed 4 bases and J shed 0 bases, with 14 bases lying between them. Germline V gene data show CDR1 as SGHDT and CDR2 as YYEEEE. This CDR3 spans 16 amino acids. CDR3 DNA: TGTGCCAGCAGCCTGAGGACAGATTATAGCAATCAGCCCCAGCATTTT. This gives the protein CASSLRTDYSNQPQHF.

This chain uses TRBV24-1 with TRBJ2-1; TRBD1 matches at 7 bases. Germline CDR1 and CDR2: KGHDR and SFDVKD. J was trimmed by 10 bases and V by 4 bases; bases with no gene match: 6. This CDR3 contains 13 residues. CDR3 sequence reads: CATSDPSTGEQFF. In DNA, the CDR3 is TGTGCCACCAGTGACCCCTCGACAGGGGAGCAGTTCTTC.

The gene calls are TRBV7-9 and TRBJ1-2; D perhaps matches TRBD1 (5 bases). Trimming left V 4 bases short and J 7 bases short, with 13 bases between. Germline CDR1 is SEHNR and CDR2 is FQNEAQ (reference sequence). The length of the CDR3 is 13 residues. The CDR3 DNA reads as TGTGCCAGCAGCTCGACAGCGGAGGGTGGCTACACCTTC. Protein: CASSSTAEGGYTF.

CDR3: CASSRQAGGRTDTQYF. The CDR3 DNA sequence: TGTGCCAGCAGCAGACAAGCGGGAGGGCGCACAGATACGCAGTATTTT. This chain connects TRBV7-2 to TRBJ2-3; 10 bases are shared with TRBD2. Germline V gene lookup returns CDR1 SGHTA and CDR2 FQGNSA. The CDR3 sequence is 16 residues long. V was clipped by 5 bases and J by 1 base; unmatched bases: 6.

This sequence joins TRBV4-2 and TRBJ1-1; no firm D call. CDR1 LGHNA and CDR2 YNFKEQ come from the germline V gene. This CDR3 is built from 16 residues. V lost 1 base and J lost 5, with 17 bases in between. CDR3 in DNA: TGTGCCAGCAGCCAAGCCCCCCCGGTGGGGAGAACTGAAGCTTTCTTT. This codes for CASSQAPPVGRTEAFF.

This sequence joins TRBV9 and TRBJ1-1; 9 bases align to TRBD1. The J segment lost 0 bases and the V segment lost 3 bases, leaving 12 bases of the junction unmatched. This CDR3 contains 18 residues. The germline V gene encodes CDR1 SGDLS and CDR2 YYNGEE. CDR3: CASSGSTGTGRVNTEAFF. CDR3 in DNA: TGTGCCAGCAGCGGATCAACCGGGACAGGGAGGGTGAACACTGAAGCTTTCTTT.

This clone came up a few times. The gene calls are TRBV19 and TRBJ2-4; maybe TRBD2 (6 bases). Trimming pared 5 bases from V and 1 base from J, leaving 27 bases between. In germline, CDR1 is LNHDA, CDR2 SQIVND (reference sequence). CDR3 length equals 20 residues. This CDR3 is CASSEFLRAARREAKNIQYF. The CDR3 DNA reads TGTGCCAGTAGTGAGTTCCTCCGGGCGGCCAGGAGGGAGGCCAAAAACATTCAGTACTTC. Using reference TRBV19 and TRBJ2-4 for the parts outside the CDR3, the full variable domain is DGGITQSPKYLFRKEGQNVTLSCEQNLNHDAMYWYRQDPGQGLRLIYYSQIVNDFQKGDIAEGYSVSREKKESFPLTVTSAQKNPTAFYLCASSEFLRAARREAKNIQYFGAGTRLSVL.

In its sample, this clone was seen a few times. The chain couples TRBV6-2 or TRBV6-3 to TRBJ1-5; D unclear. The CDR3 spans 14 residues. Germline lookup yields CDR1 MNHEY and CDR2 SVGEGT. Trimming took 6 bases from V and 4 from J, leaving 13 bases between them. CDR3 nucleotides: TGTGCCAGCAGCTCAGTTGCAGTGAATCAGCCCCAGCATTTT. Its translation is CASSSVAVNQPQHF.

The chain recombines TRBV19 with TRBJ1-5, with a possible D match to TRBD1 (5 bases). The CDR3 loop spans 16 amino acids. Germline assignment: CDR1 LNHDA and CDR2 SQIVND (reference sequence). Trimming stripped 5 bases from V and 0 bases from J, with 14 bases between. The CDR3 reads CASSALGTSSNQPQHF. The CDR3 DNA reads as TGTGCCAGTAGTGCCCTAGGGACTTCTAGCAATCAGCCCCAGCATTTT.

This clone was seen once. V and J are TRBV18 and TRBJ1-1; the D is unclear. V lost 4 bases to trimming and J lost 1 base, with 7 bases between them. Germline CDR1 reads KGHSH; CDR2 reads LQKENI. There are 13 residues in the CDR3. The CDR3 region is CASSRTTNTEAFF. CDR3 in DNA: TGTGCCAGCTCACGTACAACGAACACTGAAGCTTTCTTT.

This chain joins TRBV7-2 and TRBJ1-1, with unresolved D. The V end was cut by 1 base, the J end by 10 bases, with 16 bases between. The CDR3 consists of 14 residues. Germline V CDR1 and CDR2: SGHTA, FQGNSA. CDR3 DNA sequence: TGTGCCAGCAGCTTAGACCCCACACCCGGCGGAGCTTTCTTT. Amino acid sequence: CASSLDPTPGGAFF.

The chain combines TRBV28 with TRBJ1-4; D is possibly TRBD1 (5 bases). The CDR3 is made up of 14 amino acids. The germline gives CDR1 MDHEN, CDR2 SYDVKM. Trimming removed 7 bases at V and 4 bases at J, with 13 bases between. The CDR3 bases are TGTGCCAGCAAAGGGGTCTTAATTAATGAAAAACTGTTTTTT. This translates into CASKGVLINEKLFF.

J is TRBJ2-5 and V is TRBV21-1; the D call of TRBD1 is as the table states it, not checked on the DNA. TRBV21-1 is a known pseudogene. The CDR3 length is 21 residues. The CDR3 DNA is TGTGCCAGCAGCAAAGCTGGGGGACAGGGGGCGATTATAGGGAAGTTAGAGACCCAGTACTTC. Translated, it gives CASSKAGGQGAIIGKLETQYF.

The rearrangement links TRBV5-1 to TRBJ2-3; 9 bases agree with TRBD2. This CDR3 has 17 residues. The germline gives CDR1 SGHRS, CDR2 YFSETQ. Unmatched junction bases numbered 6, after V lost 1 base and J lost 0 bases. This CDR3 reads CASSLRGLAASTDTQYF. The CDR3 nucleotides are TGCGCCAGCAGCTTGCGGGGACTAGCAGCTAGCACAGATACGCAGTATTTT.

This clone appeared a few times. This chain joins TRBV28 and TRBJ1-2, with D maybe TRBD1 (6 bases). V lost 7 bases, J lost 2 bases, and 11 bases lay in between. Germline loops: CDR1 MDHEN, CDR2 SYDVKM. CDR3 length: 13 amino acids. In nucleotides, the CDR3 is TGTGCCAGCATTCCCGACAGGAACTATGGCTACACCTTC. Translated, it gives CASIPDRNYGYTF.

CDR3 sequence reads: CASSLGGGQTYEQYF. The CDR3 coding sequence is TGCGCCAGCAGCCTTGGAGGCGGACAGACCTACGAGCAGTACTTC. The chain has TRBV5-1 and TRBJ2-7, with D possibly TRBD1 on 6 matching bases. This CDR3 has 15 amino acids. V was cut by 4 bases and J by 2 bases, with 16 bases left in between. Germline values: CDR1 SGHRS, CDR2 YFSETQ.

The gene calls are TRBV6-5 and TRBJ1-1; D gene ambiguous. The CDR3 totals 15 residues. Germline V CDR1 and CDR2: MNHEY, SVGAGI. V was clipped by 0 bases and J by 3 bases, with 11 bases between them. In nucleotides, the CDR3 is TGTGCCAGCAGTTACTCGCCAGTTCCTTACACTGAAGCTTTCTTT. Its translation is CASSYSPVPYTEAFF.

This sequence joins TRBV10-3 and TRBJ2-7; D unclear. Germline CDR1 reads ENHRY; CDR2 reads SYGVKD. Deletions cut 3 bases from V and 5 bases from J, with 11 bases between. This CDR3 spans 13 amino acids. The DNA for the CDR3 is TGTGCCATCAGTGATCAGGAATGGAACGAGCAGTACTTC. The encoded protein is CAISDQEWNEQYF.

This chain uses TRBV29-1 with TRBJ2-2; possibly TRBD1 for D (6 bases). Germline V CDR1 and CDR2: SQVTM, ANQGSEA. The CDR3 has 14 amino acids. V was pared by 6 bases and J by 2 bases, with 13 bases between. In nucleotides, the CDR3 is TGCAGCGTCCTGAGGGGGTATAACACCGGGGAGCTGTTTTTT. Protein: CSVLRGYNTGELFF.

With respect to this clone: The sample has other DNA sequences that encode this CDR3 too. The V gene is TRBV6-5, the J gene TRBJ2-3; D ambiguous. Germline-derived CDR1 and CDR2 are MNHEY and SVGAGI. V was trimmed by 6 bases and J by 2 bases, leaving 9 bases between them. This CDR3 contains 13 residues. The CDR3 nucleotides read TGTGCCAGCAGAAGAGGCCCCACAGATACGCAGTATTTT. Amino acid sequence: CASRRGPTDTQYF.

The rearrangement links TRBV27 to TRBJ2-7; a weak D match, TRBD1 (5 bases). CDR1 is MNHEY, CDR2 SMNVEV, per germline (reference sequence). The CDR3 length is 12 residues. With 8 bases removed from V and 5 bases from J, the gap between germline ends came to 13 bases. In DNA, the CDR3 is TGTGCCAGCCAGGACACCGCCCACGAGCAGTACTTC. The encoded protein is CASQDTAHEQYF.

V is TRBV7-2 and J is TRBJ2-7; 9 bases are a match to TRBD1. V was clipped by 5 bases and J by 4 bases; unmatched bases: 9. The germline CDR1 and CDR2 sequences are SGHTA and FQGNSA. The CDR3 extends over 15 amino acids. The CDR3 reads CASSDRQGGRYEQYF. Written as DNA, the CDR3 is TGTGCCAGCAGCGACCGACAGGGGGGGAGATACGAGCAGTACTTC.

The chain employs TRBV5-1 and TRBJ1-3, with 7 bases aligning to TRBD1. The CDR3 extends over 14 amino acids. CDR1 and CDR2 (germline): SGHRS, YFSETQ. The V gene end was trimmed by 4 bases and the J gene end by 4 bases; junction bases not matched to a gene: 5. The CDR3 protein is CASSAGQRGNTIYF. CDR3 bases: TGCGCCAGCAGCGCGGGACAGAGAGGAAACACCATATATTTT. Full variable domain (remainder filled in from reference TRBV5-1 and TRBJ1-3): KAGVTQTPRYLIKTRGQQVTLSCSPISGHRSVSWYQQTPGQGLQFLFEYFSETQRNKGNFPGRFSGRQFSNSRSEMNVSTLELGDSALYLCASSAGQRGNTIYFGEGSWLTVV.

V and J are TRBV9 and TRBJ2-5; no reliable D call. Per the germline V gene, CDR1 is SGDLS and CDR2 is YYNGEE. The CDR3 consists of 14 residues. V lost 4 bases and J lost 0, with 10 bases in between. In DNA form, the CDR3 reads TGTGCCAGCAGCACATCAGAAAACCAAGAGACCCAGTACTTC. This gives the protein CASSTSENQETQYF.

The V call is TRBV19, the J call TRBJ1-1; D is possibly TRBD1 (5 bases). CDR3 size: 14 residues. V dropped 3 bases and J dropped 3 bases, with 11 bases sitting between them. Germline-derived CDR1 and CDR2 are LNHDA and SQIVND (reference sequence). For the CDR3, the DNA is TGTGCCAGTAGTATTTGGGGGGAATACACTGAAGCTTTCTTT. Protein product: CASSIWGEYTEAFF.

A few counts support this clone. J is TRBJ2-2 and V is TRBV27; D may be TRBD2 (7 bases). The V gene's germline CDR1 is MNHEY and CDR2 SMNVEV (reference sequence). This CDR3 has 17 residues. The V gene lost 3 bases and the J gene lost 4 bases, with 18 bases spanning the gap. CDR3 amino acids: CASSFPAGAGLTGELFF. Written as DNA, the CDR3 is TGTGCCAGCAGTTTCCCCGCGGGGGCCGGTCTCACCGGGGAGCTGTTTTTT.

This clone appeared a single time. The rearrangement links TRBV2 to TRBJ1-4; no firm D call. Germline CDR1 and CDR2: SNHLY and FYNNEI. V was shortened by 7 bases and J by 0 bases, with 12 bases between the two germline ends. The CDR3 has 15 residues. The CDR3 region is CASTPAAATNEKLFF. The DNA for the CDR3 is TGTGCCAGCACCCCGGCGGCTGCAACTAATGAAAAACTGTTTTTT. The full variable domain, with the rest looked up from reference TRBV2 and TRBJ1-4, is EPEVTQTPSHQVTQMGQEVILRCVPISNHLYFYWYRQILGQKVEFLVSFYNNEISEKSEIFDDQFSVERPDGSNFTLKIRSTKLEDSAMYFCASTPAAATNEKLFFGSGTQLSVL.

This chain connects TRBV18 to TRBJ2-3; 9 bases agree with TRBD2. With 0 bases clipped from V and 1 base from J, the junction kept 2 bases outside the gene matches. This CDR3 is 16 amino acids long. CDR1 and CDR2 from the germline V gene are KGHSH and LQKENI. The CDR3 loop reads CASSPPASGGTDTQYF. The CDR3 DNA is TGTGCCAGCTCACCACCGGCTAGCGGGGGCACAGATACGCAGTATTTT.

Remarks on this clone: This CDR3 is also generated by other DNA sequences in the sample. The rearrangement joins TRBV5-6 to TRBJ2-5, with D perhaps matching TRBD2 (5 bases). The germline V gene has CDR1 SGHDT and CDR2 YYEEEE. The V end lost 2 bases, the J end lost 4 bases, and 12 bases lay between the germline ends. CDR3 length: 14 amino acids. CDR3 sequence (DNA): TGTGCCAGCAGCTTACGGGGTCTCAGAGAGACCCAGTACTTC. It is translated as CASSLRGLRETQYF.

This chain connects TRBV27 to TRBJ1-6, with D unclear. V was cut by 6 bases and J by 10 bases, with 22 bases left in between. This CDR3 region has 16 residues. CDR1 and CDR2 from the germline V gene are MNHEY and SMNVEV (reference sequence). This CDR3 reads CASSFESSLLTSPLHF. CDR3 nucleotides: TGTGCCAGCAGCTTTGAGTCCTCCTTACTAACATCACCCCTCCACTTT.

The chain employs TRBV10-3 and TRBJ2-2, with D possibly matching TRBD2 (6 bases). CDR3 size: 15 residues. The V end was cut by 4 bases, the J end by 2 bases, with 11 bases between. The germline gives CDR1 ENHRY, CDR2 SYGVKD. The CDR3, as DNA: TGTGCCATCAGTGGGGGTAGCGGTAACACCGGGGAGCTGTTTTTT. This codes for CAISGGSGNTGELFF.

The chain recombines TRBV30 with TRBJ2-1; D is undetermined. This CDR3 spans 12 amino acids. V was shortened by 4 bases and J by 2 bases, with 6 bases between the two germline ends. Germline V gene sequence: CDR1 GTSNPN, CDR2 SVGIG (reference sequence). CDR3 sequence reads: CAWNSPYNEQFF. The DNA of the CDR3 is TGTGCCTGGAACTCCCCCTACAATGAGCAGTTCTTC.